This T cell receptor beta chain was sequenced during a study of T cell responses to AZD1222 COVID-19 vaccine. The CDR3 consists of 14 residues. The V end was cut by 5 bases, the J end by 9 bases, with 14 bases between. Germline loops: CDR1 SGHAT, CDR2 FQNNGV. TCRdb's table, derived via immunoSEQ multiplex PCR, lists solely in-frame clones and lacks some. The data show more than 150,000 clones, with around 88% seen just once and around 0.5% held by the top ten. This receptor was identified in an adult in good health. V gene TRBV11-2 combines with J gene TRBJ1-6, with D perhaps TRBD1 (6 bases). The sample in question was peripheral blood, obtained on day 0 of AZD1222 vaccination. For the CDR3, the DNA is TGTGCCAGCAGCCTAAACCACAGGGCTTCACCCCTCCACTTT. Translation: CASSLNHRASPLHF.